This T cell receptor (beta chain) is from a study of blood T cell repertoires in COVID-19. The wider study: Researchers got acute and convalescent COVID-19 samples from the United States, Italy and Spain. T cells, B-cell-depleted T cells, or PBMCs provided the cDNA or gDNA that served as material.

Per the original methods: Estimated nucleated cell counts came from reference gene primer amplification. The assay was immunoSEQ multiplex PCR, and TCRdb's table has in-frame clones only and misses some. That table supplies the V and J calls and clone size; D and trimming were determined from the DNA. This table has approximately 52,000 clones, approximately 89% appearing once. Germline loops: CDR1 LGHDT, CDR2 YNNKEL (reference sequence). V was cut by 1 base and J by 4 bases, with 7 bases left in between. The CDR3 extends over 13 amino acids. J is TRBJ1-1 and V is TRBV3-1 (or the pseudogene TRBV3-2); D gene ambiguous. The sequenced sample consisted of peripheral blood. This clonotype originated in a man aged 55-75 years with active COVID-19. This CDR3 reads CASSQGSATEAFF. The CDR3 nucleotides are TGTGCCAGCAGCCAAGGGAGTGCCACTGAAGCTTTCTTT.